This T cell receptor (beta chain) was captured by sequencing in a study of blood T cell repertoires in COVID-19. The overall study: The study drew acute and convalescent COVID-19 samples from the United States, Italy and Spain. Sample material is recorded as cDNA or gDNA derived from T cells, B-cell-depleted T cells, or PBMCs.

CDR3 length equals 13 residues. With V trimmed by 7 bases and J by 4 bases, 3 bases remained unmatched. Authors' analysis steps: Cell counts per sample came from amplifying reference gene primers. Assay used: immunoSEQ multiplex PCR; TCRdb lists only in-frame clones, some missing. D and trimming were read from the DNA, whereas the V and J calls and clone size are those reported in that table. Of approximately 97,000 clones listed, roughly 85% are singletons. This chain joins TRBV23-1 and TRBJ1-2, with TRBD1 identical over 10 bases. TRBV23-1 is treated as an ORF (open reading frame) with a function not yet certain. Material for sequencing was peripheral blood. The TCR was taken from a man at least 80 years old with acute or convalescent COVID-19. The DNA of the CDR3 is TGCGCCAGCATAGGGACAGGGGCCTATGGCTACACCTTC. Translated: CASIGTGAYGYTF.